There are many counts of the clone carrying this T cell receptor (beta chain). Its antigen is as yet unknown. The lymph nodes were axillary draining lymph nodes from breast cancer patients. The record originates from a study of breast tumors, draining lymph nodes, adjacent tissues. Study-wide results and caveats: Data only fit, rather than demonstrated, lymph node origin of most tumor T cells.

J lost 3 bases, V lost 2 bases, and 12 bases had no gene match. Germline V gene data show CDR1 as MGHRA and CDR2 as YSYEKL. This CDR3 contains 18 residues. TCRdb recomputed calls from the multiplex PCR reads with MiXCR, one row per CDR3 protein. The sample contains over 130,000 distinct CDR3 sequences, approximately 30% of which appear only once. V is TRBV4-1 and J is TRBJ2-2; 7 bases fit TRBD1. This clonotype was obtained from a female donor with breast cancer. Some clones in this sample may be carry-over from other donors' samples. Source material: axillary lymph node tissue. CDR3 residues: CASSQQLARDSYTGELFF. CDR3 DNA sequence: TGCGCCAGCAGCCAACAACTCGCGAGGGACAGTTACACCGGGGAGCTGTTTTTT.